This T cell receptor beta chain was profiled in a study of patients and donors after allogeneic stem cell transplantation. V was shortened by 1 base and J by 6 bases, with 11 bases between the two germline ends. CDR3 length: 14 amino acids. Germline-derived CDR1 and CDR2 are MGHDK and SYGVNS. MiXCR, applied by TCRdb to the RT-PCR reads, yields one record per CDR3 protein. Counted here are about 960,000 distinct CDR3 sequences, 15% to 20% occurring once; the ten biggest clones make up around 6%. The clonotype comes from a human donor who was either an allogeneic HSCT recipient or a stem cell or donor lymphocyte infusion donor (not recorded which). It is not recorded whose cells these are; they may come from a transplant donor. The source material was blood, either unsorted or a sorted T cell fraction (not recorded which). The V call is TRBV25-1, the J call TRBJ2-3; D might be TRBD1 (5 bases). CDR3 residues: CASSESKGLDTQYF. In DNA form, the CDR3 reads TGTGCCAGCAGTGAATCAAAGGGGCTGGATACGCAGTATTTT.